The 32 T cell receptor beta chains below come from one sample, sequenced in a study of shared clonotypes between healthy human individuals. Profiled with immunoSEQ multiplex PCR; TCRdb holds only in-frame clones, not every one. Counted here are just over 2,000,000 clones, 85% to 95% occurring once; the ten biggest clones make up roughly 0.13%. The sample consisted of naive CD4+ T cells sorted from blood. This sample's subset: CD45RA+ positively selected. The receptors were sampled from a man aged 18-30 years in good health.

The chain employs TRBV2 and TRBJ2-1; TRBD2 is a possible D gene (6 bases). CDR1 is SNHLY, CDR2 FYNNEI, per germline. With 1 base removed from V and 13 bases from J, the gap between germline ends came to 17 bases. The CDR3 length is 14 residues. The DNA of the CDR3 is TGTGCCAGCAGTGAAGTGGGTGAGACTAGGCCACAGTTCTTC. Amino acid sequence: CASSEVGETRPQFF.

The V gene is TRBV4-3, the J gene TRBJ2-5; no firm D call. Germline V gene sequence: CDR1 LGHNA, CDR2 YSLEER. Trimming left V 0 bases short and J 1 base short, with 12 bases between. The CDR3 extends over 16 amino acids. CDR3 amino acids: CASSQEGRGPQETQYF. The CDR3 region has the DNA TGCGCCAGCAGCCAAGAAGGGCGCGGTCCCCAAGAGACCCAGTACTTC.

To note about this clone: Additional DNA sequences in this sample encode the identical CDR3. The rearrangement uses TRBV5-1 and TRBJ2-5; D possibly matches TRBD1 or TRBD2 (5 bases each). Germline V lookup: CDR1 SGHRS, CDR2 YFSETQ. The length of the CDR3 is 13 residues. Trimming removed 0 bases from V and 5 bases from J, with 8 bases in between. CDR3 coding DNA: TGCGCCAGCAGCTTGGGAGGGGAGGAGACCCAGTACTTC. Translating gives CASSLGGEETQYF.

The chain is built from TRBV7-9 and TRBJ2-3; D not certain. Germline CDR1 SEHNR, CDR2 FQNEAQ (reference sequence). The V end was cut by 4 bases, the J end by 5 bases, with 10 bases between. This CDR3 is 13 amino acids long. The CDR3 nucleotides read TGTGCCAGCAGCTCCGACGGCATAGATACGCAGTATTTT. This gives the protein CASSSDGIDTQYF.

J is TRBJ1-2 and V is TRBV6-5; 7 positions agree with TRBD1. V was pared by 4 bases and J by 5 bases, with 4 bases of the junction left unmatched. CDR1 MNHEY and CDR2 SVGAGI come from the germline V gene. The CDR3 runs to 13 residues. CDR3 region: CASSSPGGYGYTF. The CDR3 coding sequence is TGTGCCAGCAGTTCCCCAGGGGGGTATGGCTACACCTTC.

The rearrangement joins TRBV10-3 to TRBJ2-1; TRBD2 matches 8 bases. Germline V CDR1 and CDR2: ENHRY, SYGVKD. The trim removed 4 bases at V and 3 bases at J, leaving 2 bases unmatched. The CDR3 is made up of 14 amino acids. This CDR3 reads CAISVSGNYNEQFF. In DNA form, the CDR3 reads TGTGCCATCAGTGTTAGCGGGAACTACAATGAGCAGTTCTTC.

The rearrangement joins TRBV30 to TRBJ1-4, with TRBD1 matching 8 bases. V was clipped by 7 bases and J by 8 bases; unmatched bases: 9. Germline CDR1 and CDR2: GTSNPN and SVGIG (reference sequence). CDR3 length: 13 amino acids. The CDR3 reads CAFRTGPGEKLFF. CDR3 nucleotides: TGTGCCTTCCGGACAGGGCCAGGAGAAAAACTGTTTTTT.

This chain uses TRBV30 with TRBJ2-6, with TRBD1 matching 10 bases. CDR1 and CDR2 from the germline V gene are GTSNPN and SVGIG (reference sequence). The CDR3 is 17 residues long. The V and J ends lost 0 bases and 4 bases, in that order; junction bases with no gene match: 6. The CDR3 protein is CAWSVLGTGAGANVLTF. CDR3 DNA sequence: TGTGCCTGGAGTGTACTTGGGACAGGGGCCGGGGCCAACGTCCTGACTTTC.

The rearrangement joins TRBV18 to TRBJ2-4; TRBD1 agrees at 7 bases. With 5 bases clipped from V and 5 bases from J, the junction kept 3 bases outside the gene matches. Germline CDR1 KGHSH, CDR2 LQKENI. The CDR3 totals 13 residues. The CDR3 bases are TGTGCCAGCTCAACCGGGACAGAAAACATTCAGTACTTC. It yields the protein CASSTGTENIQYF.

The V and J genes are TRBV7-2 and TRBJ2-7; D is possibly TRBD2 (7 bases). The CDR3 is 15 amino acids. Germline V gene lookup returns CDR1 SGHTA and CDR2 FQGNSA. Trimming pared 3 bases from V and 3 bases from J, leaving 15 bases between. This chain's CDR3 is CASSFGGGPSYEQYF. The DNA of the CDR3 is TGTGCCAGCAGCTTCGGCGGGGGCCCAAGCTACGAGCAGTACTTC.

V and J are TRBV5-6 and TRBJ1-5; perhaps TRBD1 as D (5 bases). Trimming shortened V by 3 bases and J by 0 bases, and 10 bases separated the two germline ends. CDR1 and CDR2 from the germline V gene are SGHDT and YYEEEE. The CDR3 has 15 residues. CDR3 in amino acids: CASSWGGDSNQPQHF. The CDR3, as DNA: TGTGCCAGCAGCTGGGGAGGGGATAGCAATCAGCCCCAGCATTTT. Variable domain in full (rest from reference TRBV5-6 and TRBJ1-5): DAGVTQSPTHLIKTRGQQVTLRCSPKSGHDTVSWYQQALGQGPQFIFQYYEEEERQRGNFPDRFSGHQFPNYSSELNVNALLLGDSALYLCASSWGGDSNQPQHFGDGTRLSIL.

V is TRBV6-1 and J is TRBJ1-5; D unclear. The V gene lost 7 bases and the J gene lost 4 bases, with 8 bases spanning the gap. The CDR3 spans 12 residues. CDR1 and CDR2 from the germline V gene are MNHNS and SASEGT. This CDR3 is CASKKPNQPQHF. The CDR3 DNA sequence: TGTGCCAGCAAAAAACCGAATCAGCCCCAGCATTTT.

DNA for the CDR3: TGTGCCACACGGGGGGGTGCAGATACGCAGTATTTT. It yields the protein CATRGGADTQYF. The rearrangement uses TRBV10-3 and TRBJ2-3; 8 bases line up with TRBD2. Germline lookup yields CDR1 ENHRY and CDR2 SYGVKD. There are 12 residues in the CDR3. V dropped 10 bases and J dropped 4; count of bases not matched to a gene: 4.

This clone was found once. This sequence joins TRBV28 and TRBJ2-7; a weak D match, TRBD1 (5 bases). The CDR3 sequence is 14 residues long. The germline V and J ends were trimmed by 2 bases and 1 base, with 9 bases remaining between them. Per the germline V gene, CDR1 is MDHEN and CDR2 is SYDVKM. In DNA form, the CDR3 reads TGTGCCAGCAGTTTAGTCAGGGCGTCCTACGAGCAGTACTTC. As protein: CASSLVRASYEQYF.

The CDR3 is CASSPPVSSTDTQYF. CDR3 in DNA: TGTGCCAGCTCACCCCCCGTTTCTAGCACAGATACGCAGTATTTT. This chain joins TRBV18 and TRBJ2-3; unclear D gene. This CDR3 comprises 15 residues. Germline V gene data show CDR1 as KGHSH and CDR2 as LQKENI. Trimming stripped 3 bases from V and 0 bases from J, with 10 bases between.

This clone was picked up one time. The chain couples TRBV30 to TRBJ1-2; D is unresolved. The CDR3 sequence is 13 residues long. The germline V gene has CDR1 GTSNPN and CDR2 SVGIG (reference sequence). V dropped 2 bases and J dropped 2 bases, with 9 bases sitting between them. The CDR3 is CAWSNSVNYGYTF. In DNA form, the CDR3 reads TGTGCCTGGAGTAATTCGGTCAACTATGGCTACACCTTC.

This clone occurred once. This same CDR3 is encoded by further DNA sequences in the sample. The rearrangement uses TRBV27 and TRBJ2-1; 7 bases agree with TRBD1. V was clipped by 3 bases and J by 0 bases; unmatched bases: 2. Germline values: CDR1 MNHEY, CDR2 SMNVEV (reference sequence). The CDR3 contains 15 residues. DNA of the CDR3: TGTGCCAGCAGTTTGGACAGGAGCTCCTACAATGAGCAGTTCTTC. It yields the protein CASSLDRSSYNEQFF.

The chain combines TRBV2 with TRBJ2-5; D unclear. Between the trimmed V and J ends, which lost 4 bases and 1 base, there was a span of 7 bases. Germline values: CDR1 SNHLY, CDR2 FYNNEI. This CDR3 has 13 residues. CDR3 sequence: CASSAASQETQYF. Here the CDR3 DNA reads TGTGCCAGCAGTGCCGCCAGCCAAGAGACCCAGTACTTC.

This chain links TRBV5-1 with TRBJ2-2; D is possibly TRBD1 (5 bases). V gave up 4 bases and J gave up 6 bases, with 16 bases separating them. The CDR3 contains 15 residues. CDR1 SGHRS and CDR2 YFSETQ come from the germline V gene. The CDR3 DNA reads TGCGCCAGCAGCACAGGACACGTCCAGGCCGGGGAGCTGTTTTTT. Encoded protein: CASSTGHVQAGELFF.

V and J are TRBV4-3 and TRBJ2-7; D unclear. Trimming removed 4 bases from V and 4 bases from J, with 11 bases in between. The CDR3 covers 13 residues. Germline CDR1 and CDR2: LGHNA and YSLEER. In DNA form, the CDR3 reads TGCGCCAGCAGCCTTAGGGCCGGGTACGAGCAGTACTTC. This sequence encodes CASSLRAGYEQYF.

The chain couples TRBV7-3 to TRBJ1-6, with D unclear. Per the germline V gene, CDR1 is SGHTA and CDR2 is FQGTGA. This CDR3 contains 11 residues. V dropped 4 bases and J dropped 8 bases, with 3 bases sitting between them. CDR3 DNA: TGTGCCAGCAGCTCGGATTCACCCCTCCACTTT. Protein product: CASSSDSPLHF. The full variable domain, its missing parts supplied by reference TRBV7-3 and TRBJ1-6, is GAGVSQTPSNKVTEKGKYVELRCDPISGHTALYWYRQSLGQGPEFLIYFQGTGAADDSGLPNDRFFAVRPEGSVSTLKIQRTERGDSAVYLCASSSDSPLHFGNGTRLTVT.

The chain couples TRBV30 to TRBJ2-4, with 7 bases aligning to TRBD1. The V gene's germline CDR1 is GTSNPN and CDR2 SVGIG (reference sequence). The CDR3 is 11 residues long. Trimming took 3 bases from V and 16 from J; bases not matched to a gene: 9. In DNA, the CDR3 is TGTGCCTGGAGGGGCCGGGACAGACAATACTTC. It codes for CAWRGRDRQYF.

In its sample, this clone was seen once. V usage is TRBV11-2 and J usage is TRBJ2-7; tentatively, D is TRBD1 (6 bases). This CDR3 spans 14 amino acids. Trimming removed 6 bases at V and 3 bases at J, with 15 bases between. The germline V gene encodes CDR1 SGHAT and CDR2 FQNNGV. CDR3 residues: CASRHLQGRYEQYF. CDR3 DNA sequence: TGTGCCAGCAGGCACCTACAGGGTCGCTACGAGCAGTACTTC.

The chain combines TRBV20-1 with TRBJ2-3; D perhaps matches TRBD1 (5 bases). This CDR3 comprises 11 residues. Trimming cost V 7 bases and J 5 bases, with 10 bases left between them. The V gene's germline CDR1 is DFQATT and CDR2 SNEGSKA (reference sequence). This chain's CDR3 is CSGSGKDTQYF. The CDR3 nucleotides are TGCAGTGGATCAGGGAAAGATACGCAGTATTTT.

The J gene is TRBJ1-6, the V gene TRBV30; D not resolved. The CDR3 length is 17 residues. The V and J ends lost 4 bases and 0 bases respectively, with 16 bases between them. From germline, CDR1 is GTSNPN and CDR2 SVGIG (reference sequence). DNA of the CDR3: TGTGCCTGGAAGAACCAGAAACTTAGCTCCTATAATTCACCCCTCCACTTT. Its protein product is CAWKNQKLSSYNSPLHF.

The chain is built from TRBV28 and TRBJ1-2; D gene unclear. Germline-derived CDR1 and CDR2 are MDHEN and SYDVKM. V lost 2 bases and J 4 bases, leaving 8 bases between the germline ends. The CDR3 sequence is 13 residues long. The CDR3 reads CASSLIRLYGYTF. The CDR3 DNA is TGTGCCAGCAGTTTAATACGGCTCTATGGCTACACCTTC.

The chain employs TRBV6-1 and TRBJ2-5; maybe TRBD2 (5 bases). V was clipped by 4 bases and J by 0 bases, with 12 bases between them. The germline V gene encodes CDR1 MNHNS and CDR2 SASEGT. The CDR3 loop spans 15 amino acids. CDR3 residues: CASSADFLYQETQYF. Written as DNA, the CDR3 is TGTGCCAGCAGTGCGGACTTTTTGTACCAAGAGACCCAGTACTTC.

The chain is built from TRBV7-2 and TRBJ2-7; the D gene is possibly TRBD1 (6 bases). CDR3 length equals 12 residues. Germline CDR1 SGHTA, CDR2 FQGNSA. The ends were cut back, 5 bases at V and 4 bases at J, with 9 bases in the middle. CDR3 sequence: CASSVQGYEQYF. In nucleotides, the CDR3 is TGTGCCAGCAGCGTACAGGGTTACGAGCAGTACTTC. Looking up the rest from reference TRBV7-2 and TRBJ2-7 gives the full variable domain: GAGVSQSPSNKVTEKGKDVELRCDPISGHTALYWYRQSLGQGLEFLIYFQGNSAPDKSGLPSDRFSAERTGGSVSTLTIQRTQQEDSAVYLCASSVQGYEQYFGPGTRLTVT.

The J gene is TRBJ2-3, the V gene TRBV29-1, with D possibly TRBD1 on 6 matching bases. Germline-derived CDR1 and CDR2 are SQVTM and ANQGSEA. The CDR3 loop spans 14 amino acids. V dropped 4 bases and J dropped 1 base, with 12 bases sitting between them. The CDR3 sequence is CSVAPTGRTDTQYF. The CDR3 DNA sequence: TGCAGCGTTGCACCGACAGGACGCACAGATACGCAGTATTTT.

The chain couples TRBV6-1 to TRBJ2-5; no definite D call. In germline, CDR1 is MNHNS, CDR2 SASEGT. This CDR3 comprises 11 residues. The germline V and J ends were trimmed by 6 bases and 1 base, with 3 bases remaining between them. The CDR3 is CASRTQETQYF. In DNA form, the CDR3 reads TGTGCCAGCAGGACCCAAGAGACCCAGTACTTC.

The chain employs TRBV27 and TRBJ2-1, with a possible D match to TRBD1 (6 bases). Germline V lookup: CDR1 MNHEY, CDR2 SMNVEV (reference sequence). The CDR3 runs 15 residues. Trimming took 8 bases from V and 2 from J, leaving 16 bases between them. The CDR3: CASGLRGIAYNEQFF. The DNA for the CDR3 is TGTGCCAGCGGCCTGAGGGGGATTGCCTACAATGAGCAGTTCTTC.

This chain links TRBV6-5 with TRBJ1-6, with D possibly TRBD1 on 5 matching bases. V was pared by 6 bases and J by 10 bases, with 13 bases between. Germline V gene lookup returns CDR1 MNHEY and CDR2 SVGAGI. The length of the CDR3 is 13 residues. The CDR3 sequence is CASRTRDGSPLHF. CDR3 nucleotide sequence: TGTGCCAGCAGGACCCGGGACGGATCACCCCTCCACTTT.